What follows is one TCR beta chain and its context. V lost 6 bases and J lost 7; bases outside the gene matches: 7. Germline V gene lookup returns CDR1 MNHEY and CDR2 SVGAGI. The CDR3 covers 15 residues. The source of the sample is a study of cytomegalovirus exposure and HLA in healthy donors. Primers: 60 Vbeta forward and 13 Jbeta reverse. Repertoires were generated with immunoSEQ multiplex PCR, while TCRdb's copy carries only in-frame clones and drops some. The sample has approximately 240,000 clones, around 76% seen once. The gene calls are TRBV6-5 and TRBJ1-6; 9 nucleotides line up with TRBD1. The sample consisted of PBMCs. This clonotype was obtained from a woman in her thirties or forties in good health and CMV-seropositive. CDR3 residues: CASRGTGTGNSPLHF. The CDR3 DNA is TGTGCCAGCAGGGGGACGGGGACAGGGAATTCACCCCTCCACTTT.